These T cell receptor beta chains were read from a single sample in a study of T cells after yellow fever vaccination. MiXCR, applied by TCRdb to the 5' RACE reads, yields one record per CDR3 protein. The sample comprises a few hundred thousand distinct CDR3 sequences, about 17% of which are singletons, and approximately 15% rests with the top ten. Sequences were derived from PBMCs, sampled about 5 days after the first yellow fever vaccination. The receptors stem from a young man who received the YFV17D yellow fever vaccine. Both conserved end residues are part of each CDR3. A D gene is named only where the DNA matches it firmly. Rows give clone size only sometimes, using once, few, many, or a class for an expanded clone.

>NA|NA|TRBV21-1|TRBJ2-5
CASSNRFQETQYF
TGTGCCAGCAGCAACAGATTCCAAGAGACCCAGTACTTC
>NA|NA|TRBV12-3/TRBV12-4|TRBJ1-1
CASSLVRGDNTEAFF
TGTGCCAGCAGTTTGGTGCGGGGCGATAACACTGAAGCTTTCTTT
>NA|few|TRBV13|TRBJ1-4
CASSVRQDATNEKLFF
TGTGCCAGCAGCGTTCGACAGGATGCAACTAATGAAAAACTGTTTTTT
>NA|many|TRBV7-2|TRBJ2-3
CASRTARGGTQYF
TGTGCCAGCAGGACGGCCCGTGGAGGCACGCAGTATTTT
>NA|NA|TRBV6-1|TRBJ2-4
CASSAGFIAKNIQYF
TGTGCCAGCAGTGCAGGGTTCATAGCCAAAAACATTCAGTACTTC
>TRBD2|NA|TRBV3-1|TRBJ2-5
CASSLLASGGAVFETQYF
TGTGCCAGCAGTCTCTTGGCTAGCGGGGGGGCGGTTTTCGAGACCCAGTACTTC
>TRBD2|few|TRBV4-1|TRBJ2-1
CASSQSSGGDNEQFF
TGCGCCAGCAGCCAATCTAGCGGGGGGGACAATGAGCAGTTCTTC
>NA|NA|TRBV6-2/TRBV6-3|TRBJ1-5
CASSYGLGGRLYSNQPQHF
TGTGCCAGCAGTTATGGGTTGGGGGGCCGACTTTATAGCAATCAGCCCCAGCATTTT
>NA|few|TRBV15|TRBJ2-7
CATSTRTRSSYEQYF
TGTGCCACCAGCACACGGACACGGAGCTCCTACGAGCAGTACTTC
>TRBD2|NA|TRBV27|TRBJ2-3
CASSRGLALTTQYF
TGTGCCAGCAGTCGGGGACTAGCGCTCACTACGCAGTATTTT
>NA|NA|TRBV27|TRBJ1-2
CASSSSDRPHHGYTF
TGTGCCAGCAGTTCCTCCGACAGGCCTCATCATGGCTACACCTTC
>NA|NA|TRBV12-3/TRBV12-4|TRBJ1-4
CASRTSGSANEKLFF
TGTGCCAGCAGAACATCGGGGTCGGCTAATGAAAAACTGTTTTTT
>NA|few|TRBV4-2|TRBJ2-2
CASSQDPQGVGELFF
TGTGCCAGCAGCCAAGATCCCCAGGGCGTCGGGGAGCTGTTTTTT
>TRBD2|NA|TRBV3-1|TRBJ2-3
CASSQVAGTITDTQYF
TGTGCCAGCAGCCAAGTAGCGGGGACCATCACAGATACGCAGTATTTT
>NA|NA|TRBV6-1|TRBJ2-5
CASSVGVEETQYF
TGTGCCAGCAGTGTAGGGGTGGAAGAGACCCAGTACTTC
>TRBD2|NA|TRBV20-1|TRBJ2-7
CSVLAGGLSSYEQYF
TGCAGTGTCCTAGCGGGGGGGTTGAGCTCCTACGAGCAGTACTTC
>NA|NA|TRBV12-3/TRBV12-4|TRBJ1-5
CASSLLGTGQPQHF
TGTGCCAGCAGTTTATTGGGGACGGGGCAGCCCCAGCATTTT
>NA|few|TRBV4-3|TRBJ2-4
CASSQVISRDGDKNIQYF
TGCGCCAGCAGCCAAGTGATATCCAGGGATGGGGACAAAAACATTCAGTACTTC
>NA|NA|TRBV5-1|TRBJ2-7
CASSLDGQIYEQYF
TGCGCCAGCAGCTTGGACGGACAGATCTACGAGCAGTACTTC
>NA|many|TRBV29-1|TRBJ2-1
CSVGFMGNEQFF
TGCAGCGTTGGTTTTATGGGCAATGAGCAGTTCTTC
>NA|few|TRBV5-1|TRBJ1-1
CASSLLRQNTEAFF
TGCGCCAGCAGCTTGCTTAGGCAGAACACTGAAGCTTTCTTT
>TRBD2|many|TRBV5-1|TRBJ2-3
CASSLVLAALTDTQYF
TGCGCCAGCAGCTTGGTACTAGCGGCCCTCACAGATACGCAGTATTTT
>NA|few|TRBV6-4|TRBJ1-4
CASSEMRGGKLFF
TGTGCCAGCAGTGAGATGCGAGGAGGAAAACTGTTTTTT
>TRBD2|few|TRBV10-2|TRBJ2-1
CATSPGGASYNEQFF
TGCGCCACCTCACCCGGGGGGGCCTCCTACAATGAGCAGTTCTTC
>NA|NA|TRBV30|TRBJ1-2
CAWATALSTF
TGTGCCTGGGCTACAGCTTTGTCTACCTTC
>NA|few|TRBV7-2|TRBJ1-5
CASSYTGTSNQPQHF
TGTGCCAGCAGCTACACGGGGACGAGCAATCAGCCCCAGCATTTT
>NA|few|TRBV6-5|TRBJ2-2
CASSSVVSNTGELFF
TGTGCCAGCAGTTCTGTGGTATCGAACACCGGGGAGCTGTTTTTT
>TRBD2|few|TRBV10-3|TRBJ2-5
CAISESSSGGKTQYF
TGTGCCATCAGTGAGTCGAGTAGCGGGGGAAAGACCCAGTACTTC
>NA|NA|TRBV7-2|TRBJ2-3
CASSLAVWGTDTQYF
TGTGCCAGCAGCTTAGCGGTGTGGGGCACAGATACGCAGTATTTT
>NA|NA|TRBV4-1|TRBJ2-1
CASSQGPRGPMTSYNEQFF
TGCGCCAGCAGCCAAGGTCCTCGGGGCCCAATGACTTCCTACAATGAGCAGTTCTTC
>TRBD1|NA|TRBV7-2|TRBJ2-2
CASSLLGTANTGELFF
TGTGCCAGCAGCTTACTTGGGACAGCGAACACCGGGGAGCTGTTTTTT
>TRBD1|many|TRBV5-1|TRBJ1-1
CASSLAVSGQGEAFF
TGCGCCAGCAGCTTGGCCGTTTCTGGACAGGGAGAAGCTTTCTTT
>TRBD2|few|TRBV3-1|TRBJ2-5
CASSQDSSGGQQETQYF
TGTGCCAGCAGCCAAGATTCGAGCGGGGGACAACAAGAGACCCAGTACTTC
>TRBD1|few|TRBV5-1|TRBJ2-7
CASSSPKGQVVSYEQYF
TGCGCCAGCAGCTCTCCGAAGGGACAGGTTGTAAGCTACGAGCAGTACTTC
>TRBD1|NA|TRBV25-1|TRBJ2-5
CASSKTGVWETQYF
TGTGCCAGCAGCAAAACAGGGGTTTGGGAGACCCAGTACTTC
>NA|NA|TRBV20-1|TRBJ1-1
CSASNRAEAFF
TGCAGTGCTAGTAACAGGGCCGAGGCTTTCTTT
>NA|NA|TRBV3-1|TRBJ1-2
CASSLAGHNYGYTF
TGTGCCAGCAGTCTGGCGGGGCATAATTATGGCTACACCTTC